The 3 T cell receptor beta chains below all came from one sample that was sequenced in a study of T cell changes during pregnancy in multiple sclerosis. The data were produced by immunoSEQ multiplex PCR, yet TCRdb's version contains in-frame clones alone and is incomplete. The sample holds 85,000 to 100,000 clones, approximately 90% seen once. The sample in question was peripheral blood, obtained before pregnancy. Source of these receptors: a female donor with multiple sclerosis, enrolled in a pregnancy study.

The V gene is TRBV7-6, the J gene TRBJ2-5; D is possibly TRBD2 (6 bases). This CDR3 region has 16 residues. The ends were cut back, 1 base at V and 7 bases at J, with 19 bases in the middle. Germline V gene data show CDR1 as SGHVS and CDR2 as FNYEAQ. The CDR3 protein is CASSLGGTPTRGTQYF. The CDR3 region has the DNA TGTGCCAGCAGCTTAGGAGGGACTCCCACCCGAGGGACCCAGTACTTC.

This chain connects TRBV19 to TRBJ2-7; TRBD2 is a possible D gene (6 bases). With 1 base removed from V and 2 bases from J, the gap between germline ends came to 15 bases. The CDR3 runs to 16 residues. Germline CDR1 is LNHDA and CDR2 is SQIVND (reference sequence). The CDR3 nucleotides are TGTGCCAGTAGTATAGCCCCCTCCGGGGGTCCCTACGAGCAGTACTTC. As protein: CASSIAPSGGPYEQYF.

Concerning this clone itself: This same CDR3 is encoded by further DNA sequences in the sample. The chain is built from TRBV5-1 and TRBJ1-5, with 10 bases lining up with TRBD1. The V gene's germline CDR1 is SGHRS and CDR2 YFSETQ. V lost 1 base and J lost 5; bases outside the gene matches: 3. The CDR3 is made up of 15 amino acids. The CDR3 is CASSLRTGGDQPQHF. CDR3 bases: TGCGCCAGCAGCTTGCGGACAGGGGGAGATCAGCCCCAGCATTTT.